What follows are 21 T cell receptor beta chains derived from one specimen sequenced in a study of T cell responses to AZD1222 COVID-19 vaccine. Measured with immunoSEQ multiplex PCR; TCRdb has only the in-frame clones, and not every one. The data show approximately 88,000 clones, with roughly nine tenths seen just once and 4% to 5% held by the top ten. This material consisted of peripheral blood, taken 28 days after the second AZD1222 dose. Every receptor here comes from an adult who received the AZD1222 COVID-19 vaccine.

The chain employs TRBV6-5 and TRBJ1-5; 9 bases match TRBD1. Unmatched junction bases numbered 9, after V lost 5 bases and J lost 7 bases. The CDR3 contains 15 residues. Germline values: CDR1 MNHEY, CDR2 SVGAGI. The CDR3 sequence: CASSKGQGRLQPQHF. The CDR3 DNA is TGTGCCAGCAGTAAGGGACAGGGTCGCCTCCAGCCCCAGCATTTT.

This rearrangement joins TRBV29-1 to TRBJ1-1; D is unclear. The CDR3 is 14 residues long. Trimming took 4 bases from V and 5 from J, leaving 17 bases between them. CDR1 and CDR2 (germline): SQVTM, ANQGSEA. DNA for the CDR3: TGCAGCGTTGGGTTGGCTTTAGTGGGAACTGAAGCTTTCTTT. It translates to CSVGLALVGTEAFF.

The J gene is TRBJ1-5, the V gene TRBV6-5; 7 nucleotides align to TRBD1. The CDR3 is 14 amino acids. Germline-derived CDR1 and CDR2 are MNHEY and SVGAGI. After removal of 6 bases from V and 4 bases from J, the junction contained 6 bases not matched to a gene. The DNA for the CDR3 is TGTGCCAGCAGCCGAGGGGGCGGAAATCAGCCCCAGCATTTT. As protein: CASSRGGGNQPQHF.

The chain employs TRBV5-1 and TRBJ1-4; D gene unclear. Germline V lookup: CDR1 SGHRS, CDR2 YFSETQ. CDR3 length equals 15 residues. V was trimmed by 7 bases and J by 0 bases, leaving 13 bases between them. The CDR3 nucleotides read TGCGCCAGCGGAGACCGGGGAACAACTAATGAAAAACTGTTTTTT. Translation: CASGDRGTTNEKLFF.

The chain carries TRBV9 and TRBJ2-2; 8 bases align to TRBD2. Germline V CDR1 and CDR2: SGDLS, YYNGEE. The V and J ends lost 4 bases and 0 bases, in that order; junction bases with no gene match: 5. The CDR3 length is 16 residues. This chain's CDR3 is CASSPRLATNTGELFF. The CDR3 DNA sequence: TGTGCCAGCAGCCCCCGACTAGCGACGAACACCGGGGAGCTGTTTTTT.

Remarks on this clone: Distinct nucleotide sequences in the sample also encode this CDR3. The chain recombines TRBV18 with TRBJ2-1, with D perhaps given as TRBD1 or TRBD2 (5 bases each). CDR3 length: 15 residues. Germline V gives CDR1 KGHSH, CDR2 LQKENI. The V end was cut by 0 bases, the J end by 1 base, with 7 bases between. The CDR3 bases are TGTGCCAGCTCACCACCCGGGGCTTCCTACAATGAGCAGTTCTTC. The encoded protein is CASSPPGASYNEQFF.

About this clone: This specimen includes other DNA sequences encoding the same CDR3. CDR3 nucleotide sequence: TGCGCCAGCAGCTTGGCAGGTACCTACGAGCAGTACTTC. It yields the protein CASSLAGTYEQYF. The chain uses TRBV5-1 and TRBJ2-7; D remains unclear. V was cut by 0 bases and J by 2 bases, with 6 bases left in between. This CDR3 comprises 13 residues. Germline CDR1 reads SGHRS; CDR2 reads YFSETQ.

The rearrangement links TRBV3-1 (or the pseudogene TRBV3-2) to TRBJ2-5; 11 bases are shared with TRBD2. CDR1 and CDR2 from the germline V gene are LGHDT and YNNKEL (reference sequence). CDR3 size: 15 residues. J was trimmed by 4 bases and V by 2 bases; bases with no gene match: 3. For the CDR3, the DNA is TGTGCCAGCAGCCAACTAGCGGGGGGTATAGAGACCCAGTACTTC. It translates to CASSQLAGGIETQYF.

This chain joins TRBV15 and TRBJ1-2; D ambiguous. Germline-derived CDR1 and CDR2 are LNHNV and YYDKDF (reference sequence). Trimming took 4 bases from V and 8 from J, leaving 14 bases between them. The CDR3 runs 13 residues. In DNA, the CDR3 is TGTGCCACCAGCACCGACTTAACGGGAGGCTACACCTTC. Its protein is CATSTDLTGGYTF.

CDR3 loop: CASSLQSGSYEQYF. DNA for the CDR3: TGTGCCAGCAGCTTACAGAGCGGGAGTTACGAGCAGTACTTC. The chain combines TRBV7-9 with TRBJ2-7, with 8 bases fitting TRBD2. This CDR3 region has 14 residues. The trim removed 2 bases at V and 4 bases at J, leaving 4 bases unmatched. From germline, CDR1 is SEHNR and CDR2 FQNEAQ (reference sequence). The full variable domain, with the rest looked up from reference TRBV7-9 and TRBJ2-7, is DTGVSQNPRHKITKRGQNVTFRCDPISEHNRLYWYRQTLGQGPEFLTYFQNEAQLEKSRLLSDRFSAERPKGSFSTLEIQRTEQGDSAMYLCASSLQSGSYEQYFGPGTRLTVT.

The CDR3, as DNA: TGTGCCAGCTCTGTGTTGGGGACCAATCAGCCCCAGCATTTT. Translation gives CASSVLGTNQPQHF. The rearrangement links TRBV6-1 to TRBJ1-5, with a weak D call TRBD1 (5 bases). The CDR3 has 14 residues. Germline V gene data show CDR1 as MNHNS and CDR2 as SASEGT. V lost 8 bases to trimming and J lost 3 bases, with 14 bases between them.

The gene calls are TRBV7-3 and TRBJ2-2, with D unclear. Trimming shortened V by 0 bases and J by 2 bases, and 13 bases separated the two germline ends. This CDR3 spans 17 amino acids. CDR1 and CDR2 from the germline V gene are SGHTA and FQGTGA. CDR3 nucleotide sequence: TGTGCCAGCAGCTTAACGAAAGTGGCAGCAAACACCGGGGAGCTGTTTTTT. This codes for CASSLTKVAANTGELFF.

The CDR3 reads CASSLGTSGPYNEQFF. The CDR3 coding sequence is TGTGCCAGCAGCCTCGGGACTAGCGGGCCATACAATGAGCAGTTCTTC. This chain connects TRBV7-3 to TRBJ2-1; TRBD2 aligns across 12 bases. The CDR3 has 16 amino acids. CDR1 and CDR2 from the germline V gene are SGHTA and FQGTGA. The trim removed 5 bases at V and 4 bases at J, leaving 6 bases unmatched.

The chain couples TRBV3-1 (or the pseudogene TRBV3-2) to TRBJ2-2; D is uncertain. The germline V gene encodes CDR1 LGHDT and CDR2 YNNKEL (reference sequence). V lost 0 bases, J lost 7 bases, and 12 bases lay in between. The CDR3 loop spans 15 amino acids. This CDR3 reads CASSQDLRESGELFF. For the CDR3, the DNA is TGTGCCAGCAGCCAAGATTTGAGAGAGAGCGGGGAGCTGTTTTTT.

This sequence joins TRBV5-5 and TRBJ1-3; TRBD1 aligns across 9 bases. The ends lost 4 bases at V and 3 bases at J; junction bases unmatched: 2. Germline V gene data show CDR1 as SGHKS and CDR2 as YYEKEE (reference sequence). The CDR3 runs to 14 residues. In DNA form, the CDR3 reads TGTGCCAGCAGCCCGGGACAGGGTGGAAACACCATATATTTT. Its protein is CASSPGQGGNTIYF.

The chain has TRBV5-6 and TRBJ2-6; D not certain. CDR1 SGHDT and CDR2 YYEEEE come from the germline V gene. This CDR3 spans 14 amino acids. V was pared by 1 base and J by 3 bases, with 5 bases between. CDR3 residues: CASSLPGGANVLTF. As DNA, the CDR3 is TGTGCCAGCAGCTTGCCAGGTGGGGCCAACGTCCTGACTTTC. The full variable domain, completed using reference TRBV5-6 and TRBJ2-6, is DAGVTQSPTHLIKTRGQQVTLRCSPKSGHDTVSWYQQALGQGPQFIFQYYEEEERQRGNFPDRFSGHQFPNYSSELNVNALLLGDSALYLCASSLPGGANVLTFGAGSRLTVL.

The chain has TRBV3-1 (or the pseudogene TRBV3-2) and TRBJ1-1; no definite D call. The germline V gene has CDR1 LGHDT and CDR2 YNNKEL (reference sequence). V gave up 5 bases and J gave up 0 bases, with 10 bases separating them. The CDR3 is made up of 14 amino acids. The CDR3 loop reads CASSVGDMNTEAFF. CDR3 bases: TGTGCCAGCAGCGTGGGAGACATGAACACTGAAGCTTTCTTT.

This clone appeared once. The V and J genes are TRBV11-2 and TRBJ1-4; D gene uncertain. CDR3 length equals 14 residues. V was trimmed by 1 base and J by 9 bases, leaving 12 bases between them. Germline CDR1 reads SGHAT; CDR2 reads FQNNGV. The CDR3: CASSLGSGNKKLFF. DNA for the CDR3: TGTGCCAGCAGCTTAGGTTCGGGGAATAAAAAACTGTTTTTT.

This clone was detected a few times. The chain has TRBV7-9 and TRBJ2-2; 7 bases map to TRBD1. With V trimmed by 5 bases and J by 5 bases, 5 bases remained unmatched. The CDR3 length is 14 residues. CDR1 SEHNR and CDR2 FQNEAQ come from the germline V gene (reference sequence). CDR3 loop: CASSPTGRTGELFF. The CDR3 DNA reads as TGTGCCAGCAGCCCGACAGGGAGAACCGGGGAGCTGTTTTTT.

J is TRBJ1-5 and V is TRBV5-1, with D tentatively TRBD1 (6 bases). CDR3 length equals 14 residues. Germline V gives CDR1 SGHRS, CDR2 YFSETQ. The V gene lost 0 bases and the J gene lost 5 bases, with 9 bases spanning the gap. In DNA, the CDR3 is TGCGCCAGCAGCTTGGCTGGGGGCGATCAGCCCCAGCATTTT. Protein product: CASSLAGGDQPQHF.

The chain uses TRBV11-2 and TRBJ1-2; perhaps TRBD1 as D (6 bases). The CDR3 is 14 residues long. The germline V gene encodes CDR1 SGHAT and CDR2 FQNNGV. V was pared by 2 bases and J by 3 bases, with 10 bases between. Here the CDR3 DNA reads TGTGCCAGCAGCTTAACAGGGATAGACTATGGCTACACCTTC. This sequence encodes CASSLTGIDYGYTF.